This TCR beta chain was sequenced during a study of a mutant IDH1 vaccine in newly diagnosed glioma. On the study more broadly: Treated patients had a mean age of 40.4 years and a sex split that was approximately 62% male and 37.5% female. Patients got radiotherapy, temozolomide, or both beforehand, and most got both.

J was trimmed by 4 bases and V by 4 bases; bases with no gene match: 6. CDR1 is SGHRS, CDR2 YFSETQ, per germline. This CDR3 spans 15 amino acids. The time point is: week 5, during vaccination. In every dose of vaccine, 300 ug of mutant IDH1 20-mer peptide was given alongside topical imiquimod. General study points: It was roughly 93% of patients that developed vaccine-induced immune responses. Pseudoprogression apparently lacked any relation to changes in top peripheral T cell clonotypes.

Remarks on this clone: Its antigen is still unknown.

The repertoire was sequenced with immunoSEQ multiplex PCR; TCRdb's copy has only in-frame clones and lacks some. The sample holds just under 80,000 clones, more than 85% seen once. The sequence came from a woman between 50 and 59 years old with glioma. The J gene is TRBJ2-2, the V gene TRBV5-1; 8 nucleotides line up with TRBD1. The specimen comprised PBMCs, sampled from a glioma patient whose treatment included an IDH1 peptide vaccine. DNA of the CDR3: TGCGCCAGCAGCGACGTGGACAGGGCCACCGGGGAGCTGTTTTTT. It translates to CASSDVDRATGELFF.